This is a list of T cell receptor beta chains from one sample in a study of T cell repertoires in cytomegalovirus infection. Their target antigens are unknown. TCRdb independently ran MiXCR on the reads; one entry per CDR3 protein. The top ten hold around 15% of the sample, which has hundreds of thousands of distinct CDR3 sequences, 30% to 40% seen once. Source: cultured CD8+ T cells from PBMCs, taken from culture after CMV antigen stimulation. These receptors all come from a human donor in good health (CMV status not recorded). Some clones in this sample may be carry-over from other donors' samples. Both conserved end residues are part of each CDR3. A D gene is named only where the DNA matches it firmly. Clone size is not always given. Where it is, it says once, few, many or a class for expanded clones.

J gene | clone size | V gene | D gene | CDR3 DNA | CDR3 protein
TRBJ1-1 | few | TRBV15 | NA | TGTGCCACCAGCAGAGAAAGGGAAACTGAAGCTTTCTTT | CATSRERETEAFF
TRBJ2-1 | NA | TRBV7-9 | NA | TGTGCCAGCAGCCCCTTTAGGGGGGGAGGCAATGAGCAGTTCTTC | CASSPFRGGGNEQFF
TRBJ1-1 | NA | TRBV2 | TRBD1 | TGTGCCAACAGGGGGACAGAGAACACTGAAGCTTTCTTT | CANRGTENTEAFF
TRBJ1-2 | NA | TRBV6-4 | NA | TGTGCCAGCAGTGACTCTGGACAGTCCCTCTATGGCTACACCTTC | CASSDSGQSLYGYTF
TRBJ2-2 | NA | TRBV5-5 | NA | TGTGCCAGCAGCTTCTATCCAGTCGGGGAGCTGTTTTTT | CASSFYPVGELFF
TRBJ1-2 | NA | TRBV11-1 | NA | TGTGCCAGCAGCTTAGCCGACAGGAGAAATGGCTACACCTTC | CASSLADRRNGYTF
TRBJ2-3 | few | TRBV6-5 | NA | TGTGCCAGCAGTTCGCCATGGGACCCATGGCGCACAGATACGCAGTATTTT | CASSSPWDPWRTDTQYF
TRBJ2-5 | NA | TRBV6-5 | NA | TGTGCCAGCAGTTACGATTTAGGGGGCCAAGAGACCCAGTACTTC | CASSYDLGGQETQYF
TRBJ2-3 | many | TRBV27 | NA | TGTGCCAGCAGTTTCCGCACAGATACGCAGTATTTT | CASSFRTDTQYF
TRBJ1-5 | many | TRBV7-2 | NA | TGTGCCAGCAGCCAAGGACCGGCCGTTTATAGCAATCAGCCCCAGCATTTT | CASSQGPAVYSNQPQHF
TRBJ2-1 | many | TRBV7-2 | NA | TGTGCCAGCAGCTTGCTCGACAAACGTCTTTACAATGAGCAGTTCTTC | CASSLLDKRLYNEQFF
TRBJ2-7 | NA | TRBV10-3 | NA | TGTGCCATCAGTGTCCGGACGCCAGGTGACAACGAGCAGTACTTC | CAISVRTPGDNEQYF
TRBJ1-2 | NA | TRBV6-5 | NA | TGTGCCGCCCAGAGAGCTAGAGCTAACTATGGCTACACCTTC | CAAQRARANYGYTF
TRBJ2-4 | many | TRBV4-1 | NA | TGCGCCAGCAGCTTCACCTGGGGTGGCCAGGGCATTCAGTACTTC | CASSFTWGGQGIQYF
TRBJ2-2 | NA | TRBV12-3/TRBV12-4 | TRBD2 | TGTGCCAGCAGTCCACTGGGGGCTAGCGGGGGACTCCCCCCAATATCGAACACCGGGGAGCTGTTTTTT | CASSPLGASGGLPPISNTGELFF
TRBJ2-5 | NA | TRBV12-3/TRBV12-4 | NA | TGTGCCAGCAGTTTCTTGGGTCTCCACCAAGAGACCCAGTACTTC | CASSFLGLHQETQYF
TRBJ1-6 | few | TRBV6-7 | NA | TGTGCCAGCAGTTATGACATTCAGCCCCTCCACTTT | CASSYDIQPLHF
TRBJ1-1 | few | TRBV20-1 | NA | TGCAGTGCTAGAGTCCGGGTGTCCGCTGAAGCTTTCTTT | CSARVRVSAEAFF
TRBJ2-7 | few | TRBV7-9 | NA | TGTGCCAGCAGCTCTGCTCGCTACGAGCAGTACTTC | CASSSARYEQYF
TRBJ2-6 | NA | TRBV13 | NA | TGTGCCAGCAGCTTATCAGGAAGGGCCTCTGGGGCCAACGTCCTGACTTTC | CASSLSGRASGANVLTF
TRBJ2-5 | few | TRBV6-2/TRBV6-3 | NA | TGTGCCAGCATCCCTGTCAAGCAGGGTTTATCCTATCGAGGGACCCAGTACTTC | CASIPVKQGLSYRGTQYF
TRBJ1-6 | NA | TRBV20-1 | NA | TGCAGTGCTAGAGAGGTGATCAGTAATTCACCCCTCCACTTT | CSAREVISNSPLHF
TRBJ1-2 | few | TRBV29-1 | NA | TGCAGCGTTGAAGTGATAGGGGGGCGAAGTGGCTACACCTTC | CSVEVIGGRSGYTF
TRBJ2-2 | many | TRBV7-6 | NA | TGTGCCAGCAGCTTAGGGGACATCGGGGTCGGGGAGCTGTTTTTT | CASSLGDIGVGELFF
TRBJ2-1 | few | TRBV5-4 | TRBD2 | TGTGCCAGCAGCCCGAGTTCAAGCGGGGACAATGAGCAGTTCTTC | CASSPSSSGDNEQFF
TRBJ2-1 | NA | TRBV12-3/TRBV12-4 | TRBD2 | TGTGCCAGCAGTTCGGTTTCTTGGGCTAGCGGGGGGTCGGGGTTCTTC | CASSSVSWASGGSGFF